The 32 T cell receptor beta chains below come from one sample, sequenced in a study of blood T cell repertoires in COVID-19. The repertoire was sequenced with immunoSEQ multiplex PCR; TCRdb's copy has only in-frame clones and lacks some. Of about 420,000 clones in the sample, roughly 90% were seen once. Sample: peripheral blood. The receptors stem from a man aged 18 to 30 with COVID-19, enrolled during active disease.

The chain couples TRBV6-4 to TRBJ2-7, with TRBD1 matching over 9 bases. The CDR3 extends over 15 amino acids. J was trimmed by 2 bases and V by 6 bases; bases with no gene match: 8. Germline V gene lookup returns CDR1 MRHNA and CDR2 SNTAGT. The CDR3 region is CASRDNRGQTYEQYF. The CDR3 region has the DNA TGTGCCAGCAGGGATAACAGGGGGCAGACCTACGAGCAGTACTTC.

The chain joins TRBV4-2 to TRBJ2-1; 13 bases are a match to TRBD2. Germline V gene sequence: CDR1 LGHNA, CDR2 YNFKEQ. The CDR3 is 17 amino acids. J gave up 0 bases and V 4 bases, and 3 bases lay outside the gene matches. CDR3 bases: TGTGCCAGCAGCCGGGGACTAGCGGGGAGCTCCTACAATGAGCAGTTCTTC. This gives the protein CASSRGLAGSSYNEQFF.

The chain recombines TRBV2 with TRBJ1-1; 9 nucleotides agree with TRBD1. The CDR3 is 15 amino acids. Germline CDR1 is SNHLY and CDR2 is FYNNEI. J gave up 4 bases and V 2 bases, and 5 bases lay outside the gene matches. The CDR3 DNA is TGTGCCAGCAGTGAACCTACAGGGGGCATCACTGAAGCTTTCTTT. Translating it yields CASSEPTGGITEAFF.

This chain joins TRBV5-6 and TRBJ2-1, with 15 nucleotides matching TRBD2. V lost 3 bases and J lost 7; bases outside the gene matches: 11. The CDR3 is 18 amino acids. Germline V gene data show CDR1 as SGHDT and CDR2 as YYEEEE. This CDR3 is CASSYGLAGGLFRNEQFF. In nucleotides, the CDR3 is TGTGCCAGCAGCTATGGACTAGCGGGGGGGCTATTTAGGAATGAGCAGTTCTTC.

This chain uses TRBV5-1 with TRBJ2-2; 7 bases line up with TRBD2. Germline V lookup: CDR1 SGHRS, CDR2 YFSETQ. J lost 4 bases, V lost 5 bases, and 11 bases had no gene match. The CDR3 consists of 16 residues. Here the CDR3 reads CASSRVGRGGTGELFF. CDR3 in DNA: TGCGCCAGCAGTCGCGTAGGGAGGGGCGGCACCGGGGAGCTGTTTTTT.

The rearrangement joins TRBV13 to TRBJ2-2, with TRBD2 matching over 9 bases. This CDR3 contains 16 residues. Germline V gives CDR1 PRHDT, CDR2 FYEKMQ (reference sequence). The V gene end was trimmed by 8 bases and the J gene end by 6 bases; junction bases not matched to a gene: 13. The CDR3 region is CASRPGGRGPPGELFF. For the CDR3, the DNA is TGTGCCAGCCGCCCGGGCGGGAGGGGCCCACCCGGGGAGCTGTTTTTT.

The chain joins TRBV11-2 to TRBJ2-3, with 12 positions matching TRBD2. Trimming at V came to 6 bases and at J to 7 bases, leaving 5 bases not matched to a gene. CDR3 size: 14 residues. From germline, CDR1 is SGHAT and CDR2 FQNNGV. The CDR3 is CASSLTSGGNTQYF. Written as DNA, the CDR3 is TGTGCCAGCAGTCTTACTAGCGGGGGGAATACGCAGTATTTT.

This chain uses TRBV30 with TRBJ1-6, with D unresolved. The V and J ends lost 4 bases and 0 bases respectively, with 7 bases between them. The CDR3 contains 14 residues. Looked up from germline, CDR1 is GTSNPN and CDR2 is SVGIG (reference sequence). CDR3: CAWMRGSYNSPLHF. In DNA form, the CDR3 reads TGTGCCTGGATGCGGGGCTCCTATAATTCACCCCTCCACTTT.

The rearrangement uses TRBV10-2 and TRBJ2-2; weak D call: TRBD1 (5 bases). CDR1 is WSHSY, CDR2 SAAADI, per germline. CDR3 length equals 11 residues. With 8 bases removed from V and 7 bases from J, the gap between germline ends came to 8 bases. Here the CDR3 reads CASYQGGELFF. In DNA form, the CDR3 reads TGCGCCAGCTATCAGGGCGGGGAGCTGTTTTTT.

The chain is built from TRBV6-5 and TRBJ2-7; D uncertain. V gave up 11 bases and J gave up 2 bases, with 16 bases separating them. Germline V gene sequence: CDR1 MNHEY, CDR2 SVGAGI. The length of the CDR3 is 13 residues. The CDR3: CAHSLNQAYEQYF. CDR3 DNA sequence: TGTGCCCACAGCTTAAACCAAGCCTACGAGCAGTACTTC.

This clone turned up a few times. The V and J genes are TRBV6-1 and TRBJ2-7, with 12 bases lining up with TRBD1. CDR3 size: 15 residues. Germline-derived CDR1 and CDR2 are MNHNS and SASEGT. Trimming took 3 bases from V and 5 from J; bases not matched to a gene: 5. The CDR3 DNA reads TGTGCCAGCAGTGAGCCGGGACAGGGGGCCAACGAGCAGTACTTC. It encodes CASSEPGQGANEQYF.

CDR3 region: CASSQEWKGGLGYTF. The CDR3 DNA reads as TGTGCCAGCAGCCAAGAGTGGAAGGGAGGGCTTGGCTACACCTTC. The chain links TRBV4-2 to TRBJ1-2; D gene ambiguous. The V end was cut by 0 bases, the J end by 7 bases, with 15 bases between. Per germline, CDR1 LGHNA and CDR2 YNFKEQ. The CDR3 is made up of 15 amino acids.

Remarks on this clone: One end of the junction fails to match germline, which may point to a read error. The rearrangement uses TRBV27 and TRBJ2-2, with 11 bases that match TRBD2. The CDR3 runs to 18 residues. Germline V lookup: CDR1 MNHEY, CDR2 SMNVEV (reference sequence). CDR3 nucleotide sequence: TGTGCCAGCAGTTTATCACCTTTAGCGGGAGGGAACGCCGGGGAGCTGTTTTTT. This codes for CASSLSPLAGGNAGELFF.

In its sample, this clone was seen once. The V gene is TRBV10-3, the J gene TRBJ2-2; D is perhaps TRBD2 (6 bases). This CDR3 is built from 16 residues. Germline V lookup: CDR1 ENHRY, CDR2 SYGVKD. V was cut by 2 bases and J by 1 base, with 11 bases left in between. The CDR3 here is CAISEDGGGNTGELFF. For the CDR3, the DNA is TGTGCCATCAGTGAGGACGGGGGAGGGAACACCGGGGAGCTGTTTTTT.

V gene TRBV19 combines with J gene TRBJ2-1; 7 positions match TRBD2. The junction had 4 bases not matched to a gene; V was cut back by 3 bases and J by 8 bases. This CDR3 has 13 residues. Germline CDR1 reads LNHDA; CDR2 reads SQIVND (reference sequence). CDR3 sequence: CASSIGRGDEQFF. CDR3 nucleotide sequence: TGTGCCAGTAGTATTGGGAGGGGCGATGAGCAGTTCTTC.

The chain uses TRBV27 and TRBJ2-2; 15 bases align to TRBD2. CDR3 length equals 18 residues. CDR1 and CDR2 from the germline V gene are MNHEY and SMNVEV (reference sequence). V lost 2 bases, J lost 5 bases, and 6 bases stayed unmatched. CDR3 nucleotides: TGTGCCAGCAGTTTACACGGACTAGCGGGGGGGCGGACCGGGGAGCTGTTTTTT. Residues: CASSLHGLAGGRTGELFF.

The chain combines TRBV1 with TRBJ2-1; no DNA check was done on the table's D call, TRBD2. TRBV1 is a known pseudogene. The CDR3 is 18 amino acids. This chain's CDR3 is CTSSQDAPREYYYNEQFF. CDR3 nucleotides: TGCACCAGCAGCCAAGACGCCCCCCGGGAGTACTACTACAATGAGCAGTTCTTC.

The genes are TRBV4-1 and TRBJ2-3; 10 nucleotides align to TRBD1. This CDR3 has 18 amino acids. V lost 2 bases to trimming and J lost 6 bases; unmatched junction nucleotides: 14. Germline CDR1 and CDR2: MGHRA and YSYEKL. CDR3 protein: CASSQTPIGTGEADTQYF. The CDR3 DNA is TGCGCCAGCAGCCAAACACCAATCGGGACAGGGGAGGCTGATACGCAGTATTTT.

This clone was detected a few times. The rearrangement links TRBV5-8 to TRBJ1-1; D is undetermined. Germline values: CDR1 SGHTS, CDR2 YDEGEE. Trimming cost V 0 bases and J 1 base, with 10 bases left between them. The CDR3 totals 15 residues. Here the CDR3 reads CASSLAGRGNTEAFF. CDR3 in DNA: TGTGCCAGCAGCTTGGCCGGGAGAGGGAACACTGAAGCTTTCTTT.

V gene TRBV6-7 combines with J gene TRBJ2-5; D remains unclear. TRBV6-7 falls under the ORF class, with uncertain function. V was shortened by 6 bases and J by 4 bases, with 18 bases between the two germline ends. There are 15 residues in the CDR3. The CDR3: CASSPVRDIGETQYF. Written as DNA, the CDR3 is TGTGCCAGCAGCCCCGTTCGAGACATCGGAGAGACCCAGTACTTC.

This clone was counted only a few times. The chain is built from TRBV30 and TRBJ1-2; 7 nucleotides agree with TRBD1. The V and J ends lost 2 bases and 8 bases, in that order; junction bases with no gene match: 11. Germline CDR1 is GTSNPN and CDR2 is SVGIG (reference sequence). The CDR3 contains 14 residues. CDR3 region: CAWSNMGRGSGYTF. The CDR3 DNA reads as TGTGCCTGGAGTAATATGGGCAGGGGGTCGGGCTACACCTTC.

The V call is TRBV19, the J call TRBJ1-5, with 10 bases aligning to TRBD1. The CDR3 extends over 19 amino acids. Trimming removed 0 bases from V and 0 bases from J; junction bases left unmatched: 8. Germline lookup yields CDR1 LNHDA and CDR2 SQIVND (reference sequence). CDR3 bases: TGTGCCAGTAGTATAGAACCACCGGGACAGGGGAGTAGCAATCAGCCCCAGCATTTT. Protein product: CASSIEPPGQGSSNQPQHF.

This clone appeared many times. The V call is TRBV12-5, the J call TRBJ1-1; the match to TRBD1 covers 8 bases. CDR1 is LGHNT and CDR2 is FRNRAP in the germline V gene. The V and J ends lost 6 bases and 6 bases, in that order; junction bases with no gene match: 9. The CDR3 spans 14 residues. CDR3 loop: CASGYDRGGSEAFF. The CDR3 bases are TGTGCTAGTGGATATGACAGGGGAGGTTCTGAAGCTTTCTTT.

The rearrangement joins TRBV5-1 to TRBJ1-6; D remains unclear. The CDR3 is made up of 15 amino acids. With 2 bases removed from V and 6 bases from J, the gap between germline ends came to 12 bases. CDR1 SGHRS and CDR2 YFSETQ come from the germline V gene. CDR3 loop: CASSFIEGGNSPLHF. The CDR3 region has the DNA TGCGCCAGCAGCTTTATTGAAGGAGGTAATTCACCCCTCCACTTT.

The V gene is TRBV7-2, the J gene TRBJ2-1; weak D call: TRBD2 (7 bases). The length of the CDR3 is 15 residues. The germline V gene encodes CDR1 SGHTA and CDR2 FQGNSA. Trimming took off 1 base at V and 5 bases at J, with 12 bases between the two ends. CDR3 in DNA: TGTGCCAGCAGCTTAGGCAGGCGGGGGCACAATGAGCAGTTCTTC. This encodes CASSLGRRGHNEQFF.

The chain has TRBV6-5 and TRBJ2-7, with a tentative D call TRBD1 (6 bases). This CDR3 region has 13 residues. V was pared by 6 bases and J by 5 bases, with 14 bases between. Germline loops: CDR1 MNHEY, CDR2 SVGAGI. DNA of the CDR3: TGTGCCAGCAGCCCAGAGGACAGTAACGAGCAGTACTTC. It is translated as CASSPEDSNEQYF.

In this sample, this clone turned up a few times. The chain couples TRBV4-2 to TRBJ2-5; no clear D. The CDR3 is 17 amino acids. V lost 4 bases and J lost 2, with 20 bases in between. The V gene's germline CDR1 is LGHNA and CDR2 YNFKEQ. The CDR3 region is CASSPRYSLGVQETQYF. CDR3 coding DNA: TGTGCCAGCAGCCCTAGATATTCTCTTGGAGTACAAGAGACCCAGTACTTC.

The chain recombines TRBV2 with TRBJ1-1; no definite D call. The V gene's germline CDR1 is SNHLY and CDR2 FYNNEI. The CDR3 covers 12 residues. V dropped 6 bases and J dropped 5 bases, with 10 bases sitting between them. CDR3 in amino acids: CASRVRETEAFF. CDR3 sequence (DNA): TGTGCCAGCAGGGTAAGAGAGACTGAAGCTTTCTTT.

V and J are TRBV10-2 and TRBJ1-1; 7 nucleotides align to TRBD1. This CDR3 has 13 residues. CDR1 is WSHSY, CDR2 SAAADI, per germline. V trimming: 9 bases; J trimming: 6 bases; junction bases outside the gene matches: 10. CDR3 bases: TGCGCCAGTTCGAGTCAGGGGGTTGCTGAAGCTTTCTTT. It translates to CASSSQGVAEAFF.

The CDR3 coding sequence is TGTGCCAGCAGCCCTCTAGGAGCCAATGAGCAGTTCTTC. It codes for CASSPLGANEQFF. V usage is TRBV12-3 or TRBV12-4 and J usage is TRBJ2-1; D gene uncertain. The V and J ends lost 6 bases and 6 bases respectively, with 12 bases between them. The CDR3 sequence is 13 residues long.

The chain uses TRBV5-1 and TRBJ2-7; D gene ambiguous. The V end lost 0 bases, the J end lost 6 bases, and 7 bases lay between the germline ends. Germline V gene sequence: CDR1 SGHRS, CDR2 YFSETQ. This CDR3 spans 12 amino acids. This CDR3 reads CASSLDRTEQYF. In DNA, the CDR3 is TGCGCCAGCAGCTTGGACAGAACCGAGCAGTACTTC.

This rearrangement joins TRBV7-9 to TRBJ2-3, with 10 positions matching TRBD1. This CDR3 is 15 amino acids long. Germline V gene lookup returns CDR1 SEHNR and CDR2 FQNEAQ (reference sequence). V lost 5 bases, J lost 4 bases, and 6 bases stayed unmatched. CDR3 DNA: TGTGCCAGCAGCCCCGGACAGGGGGGGGCAGATACGCAGTATTTT. Protein sequence: CASSPGQGGADTQYF.